The 32 T cell receptor beta chains below come from one sample, sequenced in a study of T cell repertoires in aging, cancer and after chemotherapy. Rearranged V-D-J TRB sequences were amplified with a mixed TRB-A/B primer pool. TCRdb ran MiXCR on the multiplex PCR reads and lists one entry per CDR3 protein. The data contain just under 9,500 distinct CDR3 sequences, 23% of them singletons. The template was genomic DNA from peripheral blood, not RNA. Sequencing input: blood. The receptor set was obtained from a human donor with a blood cancer. The donor label of this sample is uncertain.

This clonotype was counted only a few times. The chain has TRBV5-4 and TRBJ2-1, with 9 positions matching TRBD2. The CDR3 has 15 residues. Germline values: CDR1 SGHNT, CDR2 YYREEE (reference sequence). V was clipped by 2 bases and J by 9 bases; unmatched bases: 9. The CDR3 bases are TGTGCCAGCAGCTTCTCCGGGCGGGAGGGGCGTGAGCAGTTCTTC. The encoded protein is CASSFSGREGREQFF.

The genes are TRBV12-5 and TRBJ1-1; perhaps TRBD1 as D (5 bases). The germline V and J ends were trimmed by 7 bases and 4 bases, with 10 bases remaining between them. The CDR3 loop spans 12 amino acids. CDR1 and CDR2 (germline): LGHNT, FRNRAP. The CDR3 bases are TGTGCTAGTGCCTCGGGGGGCACTGAAGCTTTCTTT. Its translation is CASASGGTEAFF.

This clonotype was seen a few times. V gene TRBV6-5 combines with J gene TRBJ1-1, with D possibly being TRBD1 (5 bases). This CDR3 region has 12 residues. From germline, CDR1 is MNHEY and CDR2 SVGAGI. Trimming removed 10 bases at V and 4 bases at J, with 13 bases between. CDR3 region: CATNPRGTEAFF. As DNA, the CDR3 is TGTGCCACCAACCCTAGGGGCACTGAAGCTTTCTTT.

This clonotype rates as medium-sized (0.01 to 0.1%). The chain links TRBV30 to TRBJ1-4; D unclear. The CDR3 is made up of 13 amino acids. V gave up 4 bases and J gave up 8 bases, with 14 bases separating them. The germline CDR1 and CDR2 sequences are GTSNPN and SVGIG (reference sequence). The CDR3 DNA reads TGTGCCTGGACTCGGTCGCTAGGCGAAAAACTGTTTTTT. Residues: CAWTRSLGEKLFF.

This clonotype was counted many times. This rearrangement joins TRBV13 to TRBJ2-1, with 7 nucleotides matching TRBD2. Germline assignment: CDR1 PRHDT and CDR2 FYEKMQ (reference sequence). The junction had 5 bases not matched to a gene; V was cut back by 4 bases and J by 8 bases. The CDR3 spans 13 residues. CDR3 nucleotides: TGTGCCAGCAGCTCCCGACTAGCCCATGAGCAGTTCTTC. Translated, it gives CASSSRLAHEQFF.

The rearrangement links TRBV7-6 to TRBJ1-5; 7 bases fit TRBD1. This CDR3 has 15 residues. Germline V lookup: CDR1 SGHVS, CDR2 FNYEAQ. Trimming took 2 bases from V and 3 from J; bases not matched to a gene: 4. The CDR3 here is CASSLKGTDNQPQHF. DNA for the CDR3: TGTGCCAGCAGCTTAAAGGGGACAGACAATCAGCCCCAGCATTTT.

This clonotype has more than one count but fewer than ten. J is TRBJ1-1 and V is TRBV6-5; D ambiguous. The CDR3 is 12 amino acids. Looked up from germline, CDR1 is MNHEY and CDR2 is SVGAGI. Trimming took off 6 bases at V and 8 bases at J, with 13 bases between the two ends. The CDR3 reads CASRAANTEAFF. The CDR3 nucleotides read TGTGCCAGCAGAGCCGCCAATACCGAAGCTTTCTTT.

By proportion, this clonotype is medium-sized (0.01 to 0.1%). This sequence joins TRBV6-4 and TRBJ2-3; D is ambiguous. The germline V gene has CDR1 MRHNA and CDR2 SNTAGT. This CDR3 spans 13 amino acids. V was trimmed by 2 bases and J by 5 bases, leaving 8 bases between them. The CDR3 loop is CASSDPPGDTQYF. The DNA of the CDR3 is TGTGCCAGCAGTGACCCGCCTGGAGATACGCAGTATTTT.

Turning to this clonotype: A much larger clone differs by one base, so this may be a read error. The chain combines TRBV6-1 with TRBJ1-5, with D tentatively TRBD1 (5 bases). The V end was cut by 2 bases, the J end by 7 bases, with 12 bases between. CDR1 is MNHNS and CDR2 is SASEGT in the germline V gene. The CDR3 sequence is 14 residues long. In DNA form, the CDR3 reads TGTGCCAGCAGTGAATATCAGGGAGGCCAGCCCCAGCATTTT. Protein: CASSEYQGGQPQHF.

By frequency in the sample, this clonotype is medium-sized. V gene TRBV27 combines with J gene TRBJ2-3; 12 bases are a match to TRBD2. Germline V gene lookup returns CDR1 MNHEY and CDR2 SMNVEV (reference sequence). The CDR3 sequence is 18 residues long. The ends lost 6 bases at V and 1 base at J; junction bases unmatched: 11. Written as DNA, the CDR3 is TGTGCCAGCAGCCCAGGACTAGCGGGGAGCGGGGGCACAGATACGCAGTATTTT. Translating gives CASSPGLAGSGGTDTQYF.

The V gene is TRBV24-1, the J gene TRBJ1-5; D is perhaps TRBD1 (6 bases). This CDR3 has 14 residues. Germline CDR1 reads KGHDR; CDR2 reads SFDVKD. Trimming left V 4 bases short and J 2 bases short, with 8 bases between. This CDR3 reads CATSDPGGNQPQHF. The CDR3 DNA is TGTGCCACCAGTGACCCAGGGGGCAATCAGCCCCAGCATTTT.

This clonotype was seen a single time. This chain uses TRBV25-1 with TRBJ2-2; TRBD1 might be the D (5 bases). Deletions cut 4 bases from V and 0 bases from J, with 6 bases between. The length of the CDR3 is 14 residues. The germline gives CDR1 MGHDK, CDR2 SYGVNS. For the CDR3, the DNA is TGTGCCAGCAGTGGACAGTCGAACACCGGGGAGCTGTTTTTT. Translation gives CASSGQSNTGELFF.

This chain uses TRBV7-6 with TRBJ2-7; 7 nucleotides agree with TRBD2. V was pared by 1 base and J by 5 bases, with 8 bases of the junction left unmatched. The V gene's germline CDR1 is SGHVS and CDR2 FNYEAQ. The CDR3 is 15 amino acids. The CDR3 reads CASSLGSGGIDEQYF. CDR3 in DNA: TGTGCCAGCAGCTTAGGATCGGGGGGAATTGACGAGCAGTACTTC.

The chain recombines TRBV6-5 with TRBJ2-1; 9 nucleotides align to TRBD1. The V gene end was trimmed by 1 base and the J gene end by 2 bases; junction bases not matched to a gene: 3. Germline V gene data show CDR1 as MNHEY and CDR2 as SVGAGI. The length of the CDR3 is 16 residues. CDR3: CASSYWGTGTYNEQFF. Written as DNA, the CDR3 is TGTGCCAGCAGTTACTGGGGGACAGGGACCTACAATGAGCAGTTCTTC.

This chain uses TRBV5-5 with TRBJ2-1, with TRBD2 matching 16 bases. This CDR3 is built from 15 residues. J lost 8 bases, V lost 4 bases, and 3 bases had no gene match. Per the germline V gene, CDR1 is SGHKS and CDR2 is YYEKEE (reference sequence). CDR3 protein: CASSPGLAGGDEQFF. The DNA of the CDR3 is TGTGCCAGCAGCCCGGGACTAGCGGGAGGGGATGAGCAGTTCTTC. Looking up the rest from reference TRBV5-5 and TRBJ2-1 gives the full variable domain: DAGVTQSPTHLIKTRGQQVTLRCSPISGHKSVSWYQQVLGQGPQFIFQYYEKEERGRGNFPDRFSARQFPNYSSELNVNALLLGDSALYLCASSPGLAGGDEQFFGPGTRLTVL.

This clonotype was counted a few times. The chain combines TRBV5-1 with TRBJ2-7; 7 nucleotides agree with TRBD2. V lost 1 base and J lost 4; bases outside the gene matches: 2. The V gene's germline CDR1 is SGHRS and CDR2 YFSETQ. This CDR3 contains 13 residues. The CDR3 DNA is TGCGCCAGCAGCTTGCAGGGAGGGTACGAGCAGTACTTC. Encoded protein: CASSLQGGYEQYF.

CDR3 sequence: CASSLIAGSYNEQFF. Written as DNA, the CDR3 is TGTGCCAGCAGCTTAATAGCGGGGTCCTACAATGAGCAGTTCTTC. The chain recombines TRBV7-9 with TRBJ2-1; 8 bases map to TRBD2. The J segment lost 1 base and the V segment lost 2 bases, leaving 1 base of the junction unmatched. There are 15 residues in the CDR3. Germline CDR1 and CDR2: SEHNR and FQNEAQ (reference sequence).

This clonotype was seen more than once but under ten times. The V and J genes are TRBV5-1 and TRBJ2-7; 9 nucleotides match TRBD1. V gave up 4 bases and J gave up 4 bases; unmatched junction bases: 9. This CDR3 has 15 amino acids. Germline V gives CDR1 SGHRS, CDR2 YFSETQ. The CDR3 here is CASSPTTGGGYEQYF. The CDR3 bases are TGCGCCAGCAGCCCCACGACAGGGGGAGGTTACGAGCAGTACTTC.

This chain connects TRBV28 to TRBJ2-5; 11 nucleotides align to TRBD2. The CDR3 sequence is 15 residues long. Unmatched junction bases numbered 6, after V lost 5 bases and J lost 4 bases. Germline CDR1 is MDHEN and CDR2 is SYDVKM. CDR3 sequence: CASSIAGLAAETQYF. The DNA for the CDR3 is TGTGCCAGCAGTATCGCGGGACTAGCGGCAGAGACCCAGTACTTC.

This clonotype has a single count. The CDR3 reads CAIRDLTGGAYEQYF. The CDR3 DNA sequence: TGTGCCATCAGGGACCTGACAGGGGGCGCCTACGAGCAGTACTTC. The chain has TRBV10-3 and TRBJ2-7, with TRBD1 identical over 10 bases. The germline gives CDR1 ENHRY, CDR2 SYGVKD. J lost 2 bases, V lost 6 bases, and 7 bases had no gene match. This CDR3 comprises 15 residues.

This clonotype is a singleton in its sample. This may come from a read error, since a much larger clone is one base off. This chain connects TRBV18 to TRBJ2-5; D might be TRBD1 (8 bases). The CDR3 is made up of 18 amino acids. Germline CDR1 and CDR2: KGHSH and LQKENI. The CDR3, as DNA: TGTGCCAGCTCACCACCATTCCGGCTGGGCAGGGGGCGGGAGACCCTGTACTTC. Translated, it gives CASSPPFRLGRGRETLYF.

In regard to this clonotype: This clone may be a read error of a much larger clone one base away. The chain combines TRBV27 with TRBJ2-1, with a weak D call TRBD1 (6 bases). Germline values: CDR1 MNHEY, CDR2 SMNVEV (reference sequence). The CDR3 covers 15 residues. V lost 6 bases and J 1 base, leaving 13 bases between the germline ends. The DNA for the CDR3 is TGTGCCAGCAGCCCGTTGGGGACATCCTACAATGAGCAGTTCTTC. Amino acid sequence: CASSPLGTSYNEQFF.

This rearrangement joins TRBV14 to TRBJ1-4, with TRBD1 matching over 9 bases. Germline trimming cut 4 bases from V and 0 bases from J; bases unmatched to any gene: 9. This CDR3 is 18 amino acids long. Germline assignment: CDR1 SGHDN and CDR2 FVKESK. The CDR3 is CASSPRLQGATTNEKLFF. CDR3 DNA: TGTGCCAGCAGCCCGCGGTTACAGGGGGCTACAACTAATGAAAAACTGTTTTTT.

The table lists this clonotype with a few counts. J is TRBJ2-7 and V is TRBV6-1; 13 positions agree with TRBD2. Germline trimming cut 5 bases from V and 3 bases from J; bases unmatched to any gene: 7. CDR3 length equals 16 residues. Germline V lookup: CDR1 MNHNS, CDR2 SASEGT. CDR3 DNA: TGTGCCAGCAGTCTCCGGGGGACTAGCGGGAACTACGAGCAGTACTTC. Translating gives CASSLRGTSGNYEQYF.

The chain carries TRBV18 and TRBJ1-2; 10 nucleotides align to TRBD1. CDR3 length: 16 residues. In germline, CDR1 is KGHSH, CDR2 LQKENI. V dropped 1 base and J dropped 2; count of bases not matched to a gene: 4. CDR3 in amino acids: CASSPQRTGGNYGYTF. CDR3 nucleotides: TGTGCCAGCTCACCACAGAGGACAGGGGGAAACTATGGCTACACCTTC. The full variable domain, in which reference TRBV18 and TRBJ1-2 provide the parts outside the CDR3, is NAGVMQNPRHLVRRRGQEARLRCSPMKGHSHVYWYRQLPEEGLKFMVYLQKENIIDESGMPKERFSAEFPKEGPSILRIQQVVRGDSAAYFCASSPQRTGGNYGYTFGSGTRLTVV.

The chain links TRBV24-1 to TRBJ2-3; TRBD1 is a possible D gene (6 bases). Germline assignment: CDR1 KGHDR and CDR2 SFDVKD. This CDR3 spans 12 amino acids. Trimming took off 10 bases at V and 4 bases at J, with 11 bases between the two ends. The CDR3 DNA follows: TGTGCCACAAGGGGGAGCTCAGATACGCAGTATTTT. It is translated as CATRGSSDTQYF.

This clonotype was counted at least ten times. This chain connects TRBV30 to TRBJ2-7; no clear D. The CDR3 extends over 13 amino acids. Per germline, CDR1 GTSNPN and CDR2 SVGIG (reference sequence). V was cut by 2 bases and J by 7 bases, with 15 bases left in between. CDR3 sequence: CAWSRTLPREQYF. The CDR3 DNA is TGTGCCTGGAGTAGGACCCTCCCGAGGGAGCAGTACTTC.

By frequency in the sample, this clonotype is medium-sized (0.01 to 0.1%). The chain links TRBV5-4 to TRBJ2-6; the D gene is possibly TRBD2 (6 bases). The CDR3 has 16 amino acids. Germline CDR1 reads SGHNT; CDR2 reads YYREEE (reference sequence). Deletions cut 0 bases from V and 4 bases from J, with 11 bases between. The CDR3 DNA follows: TGTGCCAGCAGCTTGGATGCGGGGTCCGGGGCCAACGTCCTGACTTTC. Translation: CASSLDAGSGANVLTF.

This clonotype was observed a handful of times. The rearrangement joins TRBV6-4 to TRBJ2-2; D tentatively fits TRBD1 or TRBD2 (6 bases each). The CDR3 spans 15 residues. V was shortened by 4 bases and J by 7 bases, with 16 bases between the two germline ends. Germline V gene lookup returns CDR1 MRHNA and CDR2 SNTAGT. This chain's CDR3 is CASSVDGGAIGELFF. The CDR3 nucleotides are TGTGCCAGCAGTGTAGACGGGGGCGCAATCGGGGAGCTGTTTTTT.

Judged by abundance, this clonotype is medium-sized. V gene TRBV30 combines with J gene TRBJ2-2; 7 nucleotides agree with TRBD1. The CDR3 has 14 residues. Germline CDR1 GTSNPN, CDR2 SVGIG (reference sequence). Trimming cost V 2 bases and J 3 bases; bases outside gene matches: 3. CDR3 nucleotide sequence: TGTGCCTGGAGTCCGACAGGGCACACCGGGGAGCTGTTTTTT. Its translation is CAWSPTGHTGELFF.

The chain's CDR3 is CATRQKQGVPGELFF. The CDR3 region has the DNA TGTGCCACCAGACAAAAACAGGGGGTCCCCGGGGAGCTGTTTTTT. The J gene is TRBJ2-2, the V gene TRBV15, with TRBD1 matching 8 bases. This CDR3 spans 15 amino acids. Trimming removed 6 bases from V and 6 bases from J; junction bases left unmatched: 9. From germline, CDR1 is LNHNV and CDR2 YYDKDF (reference sequence).

In this sample, this clonotype is medium-sized. J is TRBJ2-3 and V is TRBV12-3 or TRBV12-4; 11 bases fit TRBD2. The CDR3 covers 19 residues. The V gene end was trimmed by 3 bases and the J gene end by 7 bases; junction bases not matched to a gene: 18. This chain's CDR3 is CASSLGGLAGPRAPNTQYF. CDR3 DNA sequence: TGTGCCAGCAGTTTGGGTGGACTAGCGGGCCCGAGGGCCCCCAATACGCAGTATTTT.